This TCR beta chain was found in a study of blood T cell repertoires in COVID-19. Study as a whole: COVID-19 samples, acute and convalescent, were from the United States, Italy and Spain. PBMCs, B-cell-depleted T cells, or T cells provided the cDNA or gDNA that made up the material.

How the authors handled the data: Amplification from reference gene primers served as the basis for estimated nucleated cell counts. TCRdb's copy holds only in-frame clones and misses some; the assay was immunoSEQ multiplex PCR. V, J and clone size derive from that table, while D and trimming were established from the DNA sequence. This sample has fewer than 45,000 clones, with about 82% found just once. CDR1 and CDR2 from the germline V gene are MDHEN and SYDVKM. V was shortened by 4 bases and J by 6 bases, with 10 bases between the two germline ends. The CDR3 runs to 14 residues. What was sequenced was peripheral blood. The V gene is TRBV28, the J gene TRBJ1-6; weak D call: TRBD1 (5 bases). This clonotype was obtained from a man over 45 with active COVID-19. The CDR3 sequence: CASSSPGVNSPLHF. Here the CDR3 DNA reads TGTGCCAGCAGTTCCCCGGGGGTTAATTCACCCCTCCACTTT.